What follows describes a single T cell receptor (beta chain). These data originate in a study of shared clonotypes between healthy human individuals. Assay execution proceeded at the deep level. PCR replicates from unsorted PBMC used 250 to 300 ng DNA, and this amount was about 33,000 T cell genomes. Ten immunoSEQ deep assay plates held the unsorted PBMC DNA. Produced via immunoSEQ multiplex PCR; TCRdb's table is partial and in-frame only. Among 400,000 to 550,000 clones listed, 70% to 85% were seen once. The germline CDR1 and CDR2 sequences are SGHAT and FQNNGV. V dropped 8 bases and J dropped 5; count of bases not matched to a gene: 15. The CDR3 contains 16 residues.

The TCR originated in a woman in her forties in good health. Some clones in this sample may be carry-over from other donors' samples. The sequencing sample was made of PBMCs. V usage is TRBV11-2 and J usage is TRBJ2-5; 9 positions agree with TRBD1. The CDR3 DNA reads as TGTGCCAGCCGTTACAATTCCGGGACAGGGATGGAGACCCAGTACTTC. Translation: CASRYNSGTGMETQYF.